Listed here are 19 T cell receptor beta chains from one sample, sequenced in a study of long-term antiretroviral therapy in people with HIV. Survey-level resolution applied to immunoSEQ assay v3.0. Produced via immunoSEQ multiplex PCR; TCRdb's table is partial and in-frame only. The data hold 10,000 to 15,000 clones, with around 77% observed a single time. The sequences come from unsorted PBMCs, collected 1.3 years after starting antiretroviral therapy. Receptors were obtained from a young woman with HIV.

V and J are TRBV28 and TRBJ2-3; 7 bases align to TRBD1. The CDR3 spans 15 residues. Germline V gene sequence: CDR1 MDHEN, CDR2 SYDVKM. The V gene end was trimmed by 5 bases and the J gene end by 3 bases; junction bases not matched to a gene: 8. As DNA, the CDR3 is TGTGCCAGCAGTCCCTTCGACAGGGTAACAGATACGCAGTATTTT. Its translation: CASSPFDRVTDTQYF.

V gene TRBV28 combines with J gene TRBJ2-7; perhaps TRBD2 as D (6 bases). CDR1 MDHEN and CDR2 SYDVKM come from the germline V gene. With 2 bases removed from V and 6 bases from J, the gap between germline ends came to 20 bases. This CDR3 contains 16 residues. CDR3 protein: CASSLAGRSSGREQYF. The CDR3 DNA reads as TGTGCCAGCAGTTTAGCTGGGAGGAGTTCCGGGCGCGAGCAGTACTTC.

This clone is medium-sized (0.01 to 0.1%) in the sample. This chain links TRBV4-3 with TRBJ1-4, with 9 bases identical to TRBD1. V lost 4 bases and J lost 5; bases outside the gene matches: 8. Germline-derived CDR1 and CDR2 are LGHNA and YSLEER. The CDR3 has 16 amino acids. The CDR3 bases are TGCGCCAGCAGCCCCCAGGACAGGGGTCAAAATGAAAAACTGTTTTTT. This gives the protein CASSPQDRGQNEKLFF.

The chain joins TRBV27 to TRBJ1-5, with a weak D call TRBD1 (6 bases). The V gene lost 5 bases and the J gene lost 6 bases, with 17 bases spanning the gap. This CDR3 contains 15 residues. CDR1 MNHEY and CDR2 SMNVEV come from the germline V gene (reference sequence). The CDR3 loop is CASSPRESGAQPQHF. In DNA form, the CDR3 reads TGTGCCAGCAGTCCCAGGGAGTCAGGGGCTCAGCCCCAGCATTTT.

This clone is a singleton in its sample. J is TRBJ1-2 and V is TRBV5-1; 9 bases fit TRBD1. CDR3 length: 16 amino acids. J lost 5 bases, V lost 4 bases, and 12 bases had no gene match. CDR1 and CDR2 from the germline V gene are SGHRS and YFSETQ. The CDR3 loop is CASSPGTGWARYGYTF. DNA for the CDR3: TGCGCCAGCAGCCCGGGGACAGGGTGGGCCCGGTATGGCTACACCTTC.

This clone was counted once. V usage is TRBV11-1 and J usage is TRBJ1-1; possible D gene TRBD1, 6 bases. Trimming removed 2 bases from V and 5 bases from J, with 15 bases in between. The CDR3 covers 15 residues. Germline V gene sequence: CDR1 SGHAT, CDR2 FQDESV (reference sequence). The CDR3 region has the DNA TGTGCCAGCAGCTTACTTCGGGCAGGGGATACTGAAGCTTTCTTT. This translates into CASSLLRAGDTEAFF.

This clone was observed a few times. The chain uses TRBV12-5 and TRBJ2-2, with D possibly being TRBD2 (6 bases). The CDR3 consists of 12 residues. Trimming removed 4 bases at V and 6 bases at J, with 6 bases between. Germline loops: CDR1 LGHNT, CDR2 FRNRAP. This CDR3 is CASGWGAGELFF. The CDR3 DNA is TGTGCTAGTGGTTGGGGGGCCGGGGAGCTGTTTTTT. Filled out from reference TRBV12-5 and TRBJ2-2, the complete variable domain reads DARVTQTPRHKVTEMGQEVTMRCQPILGHNTVFWYRQTMMQGLELLAYFRNRAPLDDSGMPKDRFSAEMPDATLATLKIQPSEPRDSAVYFCASGWGAGELFFGEGSRLTVL.

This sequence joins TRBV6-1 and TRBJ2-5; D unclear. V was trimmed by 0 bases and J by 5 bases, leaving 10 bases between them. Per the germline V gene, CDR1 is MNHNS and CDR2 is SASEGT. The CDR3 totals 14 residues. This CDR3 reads CASSEAVEWETQYF. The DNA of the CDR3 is TGTGCCAGCAGTGAAGCGGTCGAGTGGGAGACCCAGTACTTC.

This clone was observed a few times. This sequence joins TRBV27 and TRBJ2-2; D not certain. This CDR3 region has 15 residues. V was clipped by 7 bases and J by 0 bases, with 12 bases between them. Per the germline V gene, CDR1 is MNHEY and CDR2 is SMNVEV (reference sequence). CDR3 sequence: CASTITAPNTGELFF. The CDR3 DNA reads TGTGCCAGCACCATAACAGCTCCGAACACCGGGGAGCTGTTTTTT.

The CDR3 reads CASSIVFSGGTDTQYF. The CDR3 coding sequence is TGTGCCAGTAGTATCGTCTTTAGCGGGGGCACAGATACGCAGTATTTT. The chain links TRBV19 to TRBJ2-3; 8 bases line up with TRBD2. Unmatched junction bases numbered 6, after V lost 3 bases and J lost 1 base. The length of the CDR3 is 16 residues. Germline CDR1 LNHDA, CDR2 SQIVND (reference sequence).

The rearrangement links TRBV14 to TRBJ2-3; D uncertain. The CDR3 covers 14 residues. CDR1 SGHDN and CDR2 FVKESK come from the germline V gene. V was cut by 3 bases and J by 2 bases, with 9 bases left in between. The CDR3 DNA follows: TGTGCCAGCAGCCAGAGACTGCACACAGATACGCAGTATTTT. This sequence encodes CASSQRLHTDTQYF.

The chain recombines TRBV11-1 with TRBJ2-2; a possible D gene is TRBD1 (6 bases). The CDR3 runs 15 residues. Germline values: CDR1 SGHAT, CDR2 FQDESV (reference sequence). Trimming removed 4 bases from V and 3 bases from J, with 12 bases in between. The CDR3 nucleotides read TGTGCCAGCAGCTACCGGAACAGGGACACCGGGGAGCTGTTTTTT. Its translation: CASSYRNRDTGELFF.

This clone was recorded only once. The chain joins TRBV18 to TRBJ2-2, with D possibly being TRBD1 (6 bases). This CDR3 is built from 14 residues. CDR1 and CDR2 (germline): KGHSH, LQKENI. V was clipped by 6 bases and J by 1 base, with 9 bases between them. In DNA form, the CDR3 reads TGTGCCAGCTCCAAACAGGGGAACACCGGGGAGCTGTTTTTT. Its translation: CASSKQGNTGELFF. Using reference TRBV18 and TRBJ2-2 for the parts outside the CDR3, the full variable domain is NAGVMQNPRHLVRRRGQEARLRCSPMKGHSHVYWYRQLPEEGLKFMVYLQKENIIDESGMPKERFSAEFPKEGPSILRIQQVVRGDSAAYFCASSKQGNTGELFFGEGSRLTVL.

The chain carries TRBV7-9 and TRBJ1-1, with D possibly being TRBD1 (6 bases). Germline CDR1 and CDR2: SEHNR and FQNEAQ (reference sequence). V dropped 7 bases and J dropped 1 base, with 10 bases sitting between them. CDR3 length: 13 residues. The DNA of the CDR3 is TGTGCCAGCATCCTAGGGGGGAACACTGAAGCTTTCTTT. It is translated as CASILGGNTEAFF.

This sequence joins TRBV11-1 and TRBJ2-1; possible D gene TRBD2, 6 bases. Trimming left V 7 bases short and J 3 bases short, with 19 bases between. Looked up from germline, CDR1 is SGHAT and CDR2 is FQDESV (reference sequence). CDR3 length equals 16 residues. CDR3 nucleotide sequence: TGTGCCAGCACCTCCAAGGAGCGGGCGAACTACAATGAGCAGTTCTTC. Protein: CASTSKERANYNEQFF.

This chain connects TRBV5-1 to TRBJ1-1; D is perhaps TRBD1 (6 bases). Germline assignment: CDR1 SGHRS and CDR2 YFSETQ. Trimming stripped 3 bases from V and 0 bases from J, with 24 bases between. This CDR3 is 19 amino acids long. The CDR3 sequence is CASSSPSAGRGIMNTEAFF. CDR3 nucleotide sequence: TGCGCCAGCAGCTCACCCTCCGCAGGGAGGGGGATCATGAACACTGAAGCTTTCTTT.

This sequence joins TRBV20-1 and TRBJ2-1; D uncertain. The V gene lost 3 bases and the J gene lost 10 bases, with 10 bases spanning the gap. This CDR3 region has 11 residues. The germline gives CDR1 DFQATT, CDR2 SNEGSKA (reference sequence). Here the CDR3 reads CSARFLSEQFF. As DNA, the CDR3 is TGCAGTGCTAGGTTTCTGTCGGAGCAGTTCTTC.

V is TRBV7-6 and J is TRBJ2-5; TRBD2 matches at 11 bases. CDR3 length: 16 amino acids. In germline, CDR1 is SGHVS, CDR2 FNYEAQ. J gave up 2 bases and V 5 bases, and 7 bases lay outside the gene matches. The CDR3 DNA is TGTGCCAGCAGCGTTAGCGGGGGGGCCCTGCAAGAGACCCAGTACTTC. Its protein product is CASSVSGGALQETQYF.

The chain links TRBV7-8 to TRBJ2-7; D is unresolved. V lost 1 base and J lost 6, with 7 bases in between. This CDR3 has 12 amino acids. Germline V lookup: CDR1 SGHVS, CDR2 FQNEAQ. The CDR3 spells CASSLEWGEQYF. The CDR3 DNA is TGTGCCAGCAGCTTAGAGTGGGGCGAGCAGTACTTC.